This T cell receptor (beta chain) is drawn from a study of T cell repertoires in cytomegalovirus infection. Study overall: CMV infection together with matching HLA type was indicated by public TCR beta signatures.

The study, taken as a whole, reports: Totalled public TCR beta family frequency picked out people who carried CMV plus the relevant HLA. Ex vivo, HLA-C-restricted CMV-specific TCR beta clonotypes prevailed over the rest of the response.

TCRdb itself ran the reads through MiXCR, one entry per CDR3 protein. The repertoire holds a few hundred thousand distinct CDR3 sequences, with more than 25% as singletons. Points on this clonotype: The antigen remains undetermined.

This CDR3 has 19 residues. Germline V gene lookup returns CDR1 LGHNA and CDR2 YSLEER. The ends lost 0 bases at V and 9 bases at J; junction bases unmatched: 12. The V gene is TRBV4-3, the J gene TRBJ2-1; 15 nucleotides agree with TRBD2. The TCR originated in a human donor in good health (CMV status not recorded). Some clones in this sample may be carry-over from other donors' samples. The sample taken for sequencing was PBMCs. As DNA, the CDR3 is TGCGCCAGCAGCCAAGATTTGCGATTCGGACTAGCGGGGGGGAGTGAGCAGTTCTTC. It encodes CASSQDLRFGLAGGSEQFF.